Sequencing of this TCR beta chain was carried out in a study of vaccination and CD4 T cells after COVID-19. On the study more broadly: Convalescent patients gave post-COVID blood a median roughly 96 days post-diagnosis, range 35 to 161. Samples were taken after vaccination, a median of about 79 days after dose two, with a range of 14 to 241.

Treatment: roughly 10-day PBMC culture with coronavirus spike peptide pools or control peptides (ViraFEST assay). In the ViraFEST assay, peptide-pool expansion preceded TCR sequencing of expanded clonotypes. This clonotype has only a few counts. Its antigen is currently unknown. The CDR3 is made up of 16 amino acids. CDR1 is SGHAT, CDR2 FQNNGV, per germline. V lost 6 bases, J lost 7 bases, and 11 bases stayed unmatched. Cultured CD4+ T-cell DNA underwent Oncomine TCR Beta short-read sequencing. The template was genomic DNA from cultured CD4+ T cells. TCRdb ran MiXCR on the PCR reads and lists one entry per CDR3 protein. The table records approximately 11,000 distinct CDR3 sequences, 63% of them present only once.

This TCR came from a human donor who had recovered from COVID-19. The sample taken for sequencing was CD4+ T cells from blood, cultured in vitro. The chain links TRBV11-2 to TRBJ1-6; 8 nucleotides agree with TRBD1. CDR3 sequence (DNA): TGTGCCAGCAGACCTCAGGGGGCAGGGGGCAATTCACCCCTCCACTTT. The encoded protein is CASRPQGAGGNSPLHF.